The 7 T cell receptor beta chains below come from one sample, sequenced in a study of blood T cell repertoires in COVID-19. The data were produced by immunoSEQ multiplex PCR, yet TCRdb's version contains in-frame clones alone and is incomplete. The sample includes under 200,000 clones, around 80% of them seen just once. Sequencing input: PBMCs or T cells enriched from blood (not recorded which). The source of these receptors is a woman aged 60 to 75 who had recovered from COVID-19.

CDR3 coding DNA: TGCGCCAGCAGTTTTTCTCTAGGAGAGCAGTTCTTC. Encoded protein: CASSFSLGEQFF. This chain connects TRBV5-1 to TRBJ2-1; D remains ambiguous. Germline V gives CDR1 SGHRS, CDR2 YFSETQ. The CDR3 has 12 residues. The V and J ends lost 5 bases and 10 bases respectively, with 13 bases between them.

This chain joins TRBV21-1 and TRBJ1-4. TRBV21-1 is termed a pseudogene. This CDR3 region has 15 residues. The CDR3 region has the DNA TGTGCCAGCATAAGCGGGGTTACAACTAATGAAAAACTGTTTTTT. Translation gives CASISGVTTNEKLFF.

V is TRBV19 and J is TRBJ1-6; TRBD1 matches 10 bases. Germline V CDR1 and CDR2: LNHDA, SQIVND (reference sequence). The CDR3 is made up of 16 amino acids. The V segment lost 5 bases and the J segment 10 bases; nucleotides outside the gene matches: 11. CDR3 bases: TGTGCCAGTAGTCGCCGGACAGGGGGTGGGAACTCACCCCTCCACTTT. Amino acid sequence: CASSRRTGGGNSPLHF.

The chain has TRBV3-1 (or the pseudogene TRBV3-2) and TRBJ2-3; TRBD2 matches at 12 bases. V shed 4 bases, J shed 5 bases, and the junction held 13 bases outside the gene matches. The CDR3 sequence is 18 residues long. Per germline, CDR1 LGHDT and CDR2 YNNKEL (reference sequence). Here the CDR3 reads CASSPDYLAGGDGDTQYF. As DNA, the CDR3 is TGTGCCAGCAGCCCCGATTACCTAGCGGGGGGGGATGGAGATACGCAGTATTTT.

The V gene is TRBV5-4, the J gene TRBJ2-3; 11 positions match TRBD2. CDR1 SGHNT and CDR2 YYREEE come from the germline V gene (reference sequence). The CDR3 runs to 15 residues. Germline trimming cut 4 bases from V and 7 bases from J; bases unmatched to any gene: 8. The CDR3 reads CASSPQGTSGNTQYF. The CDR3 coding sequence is TGTGCCAGCAGCCCCCAAGGGACTAGCGGTAATACGCAGTATTTT.

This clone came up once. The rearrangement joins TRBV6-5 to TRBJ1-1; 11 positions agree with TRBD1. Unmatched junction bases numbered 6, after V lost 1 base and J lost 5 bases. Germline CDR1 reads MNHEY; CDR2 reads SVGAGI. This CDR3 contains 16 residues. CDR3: CASSYLGQGVRTEAFF. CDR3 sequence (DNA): TGTGCCAGCAGTTACTTGGGACAGGGGGTAAGAACTGAAGCTTTCTTT.

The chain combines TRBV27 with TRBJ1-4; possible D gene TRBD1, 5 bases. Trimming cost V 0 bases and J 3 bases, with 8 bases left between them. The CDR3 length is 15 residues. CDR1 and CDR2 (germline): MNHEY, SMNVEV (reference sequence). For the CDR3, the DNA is TGTGCCAGCAGTTTATCCGGGGGGGCTAATGAAAAACTGTTTTTT. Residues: CASSLSGGANEKLFF.